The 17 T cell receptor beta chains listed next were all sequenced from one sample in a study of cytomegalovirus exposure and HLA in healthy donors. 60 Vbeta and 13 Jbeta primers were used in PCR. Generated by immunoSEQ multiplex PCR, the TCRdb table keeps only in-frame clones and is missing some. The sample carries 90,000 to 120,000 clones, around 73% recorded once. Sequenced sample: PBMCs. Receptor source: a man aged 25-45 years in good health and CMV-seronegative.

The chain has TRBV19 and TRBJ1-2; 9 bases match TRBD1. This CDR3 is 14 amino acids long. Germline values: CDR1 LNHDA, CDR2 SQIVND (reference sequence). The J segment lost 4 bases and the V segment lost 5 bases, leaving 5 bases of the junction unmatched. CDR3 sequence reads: CASSPTGGGYGYTF. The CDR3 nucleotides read TGTGCCAGTAGTCCTACAGGGGGCGGCTATGGCTACACCTTC.

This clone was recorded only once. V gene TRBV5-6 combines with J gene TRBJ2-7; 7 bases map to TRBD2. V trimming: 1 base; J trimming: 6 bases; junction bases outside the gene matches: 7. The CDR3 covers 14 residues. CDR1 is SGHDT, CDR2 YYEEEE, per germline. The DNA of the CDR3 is TGTGCCAGCAGCTTGCTTGGGGCGGGAGCCGAGCAGTACTTC. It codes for CASSLLGAGAEQYF.

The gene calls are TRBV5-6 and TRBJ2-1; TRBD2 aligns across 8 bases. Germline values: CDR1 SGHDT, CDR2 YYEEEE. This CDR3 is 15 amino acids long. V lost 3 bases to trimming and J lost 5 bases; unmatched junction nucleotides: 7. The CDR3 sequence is CASSSSWREDNEQFF. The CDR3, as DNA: TGTGCCAGCAGCTCCTCGTGGCGGGAGGACAATGAGCAGTTCTTC.

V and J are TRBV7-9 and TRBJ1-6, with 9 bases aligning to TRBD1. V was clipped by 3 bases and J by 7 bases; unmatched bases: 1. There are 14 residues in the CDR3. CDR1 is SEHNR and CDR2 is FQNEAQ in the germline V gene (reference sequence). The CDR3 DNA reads TGTGCCAGCAGCTTCGGACAGGGGAATTCACCCCTCCACTTT. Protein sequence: CASSFGQGNSPLHF. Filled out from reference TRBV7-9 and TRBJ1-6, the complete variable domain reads DTGVSQNPRHKITKRGQNVTFRCDPISEHNRLYWYRQTLGQGPEFLTYFQNEAQLEKSRLLSDRFSAERPKGSFSTLEIQRTEQGDSAMYLCASSFGQGNSPLHFGNGTRLTVT.

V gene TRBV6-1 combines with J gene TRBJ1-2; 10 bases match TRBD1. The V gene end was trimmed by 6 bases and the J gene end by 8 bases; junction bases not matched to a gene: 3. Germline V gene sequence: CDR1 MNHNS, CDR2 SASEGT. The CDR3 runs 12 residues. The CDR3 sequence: CASSGTGEGYTF. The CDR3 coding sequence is TGTGCCAGCAGCGGGACAGGGGAAGGCTACACCTTC.

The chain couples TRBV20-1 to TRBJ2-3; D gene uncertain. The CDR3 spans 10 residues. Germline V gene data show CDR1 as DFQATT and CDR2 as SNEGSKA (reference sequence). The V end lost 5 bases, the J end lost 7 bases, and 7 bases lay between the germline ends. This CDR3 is CSAAKNTQYF. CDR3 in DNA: TGCAGTGCTGCGAAAAATACGCAGTATTTT.

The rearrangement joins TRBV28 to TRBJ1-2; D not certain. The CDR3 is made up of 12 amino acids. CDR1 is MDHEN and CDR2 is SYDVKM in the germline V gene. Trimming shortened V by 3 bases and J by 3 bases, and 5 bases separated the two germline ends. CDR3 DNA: TGTGCCAGCAGTTTGGCAGACTATGGCTACACCTTC. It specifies CASSLADYGYTF.

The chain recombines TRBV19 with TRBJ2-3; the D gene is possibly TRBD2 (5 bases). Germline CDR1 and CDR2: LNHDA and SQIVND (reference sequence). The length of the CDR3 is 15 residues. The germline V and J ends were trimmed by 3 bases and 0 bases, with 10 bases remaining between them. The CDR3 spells CASSIGERSTDTQYF. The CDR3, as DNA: TGTGCCAGTAGTATTGGGGAGAGGAGCACAGATACGCAGTATTTT.

CDR3 coding DNA: TGTGCCAGCAGCTACTCTACAGGGCAGAACTATGGCTACACCTTC. Translation: CASSYSTGQNYGYTF. The chain carries TRBV9 and TRBJ1-2; a possible D gene is TRBD1 (6 bases). CDR1 SGDLS and CDR2 YYNGEE come from the germline V gene. The CDR3 covers 15 residues. V was pared by 4 bases and J by 2 bases, with 15 bases between.

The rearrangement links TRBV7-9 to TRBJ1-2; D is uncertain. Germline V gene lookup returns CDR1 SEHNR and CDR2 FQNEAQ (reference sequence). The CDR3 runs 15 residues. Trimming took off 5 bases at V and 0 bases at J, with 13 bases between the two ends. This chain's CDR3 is CASSPDEVANYGYTF. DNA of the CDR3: TGTGCCAGCAGCCCCGACGAGGTCGCTAACTATGGCTACACCTTC.

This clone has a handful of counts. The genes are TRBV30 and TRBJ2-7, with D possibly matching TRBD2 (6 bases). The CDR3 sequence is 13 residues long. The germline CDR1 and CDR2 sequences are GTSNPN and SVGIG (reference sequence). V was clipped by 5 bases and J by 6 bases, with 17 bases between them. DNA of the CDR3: TGTGCCTGGTCAAGTTTGGCGGGGATCGAGCAGTACTTC. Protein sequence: CAWSSLAGIEQYF. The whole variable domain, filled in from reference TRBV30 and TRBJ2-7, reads SQTIHQWPATLVQPVGSPLSLECTVEGTSNPNLYWYRQAAGRGLQLLFYSVGIGQISSEVPQNLSASRPQDRQFILSSKKLLLSDSGFYLCAWSSLAGIEQYFGPGTRLTVT.

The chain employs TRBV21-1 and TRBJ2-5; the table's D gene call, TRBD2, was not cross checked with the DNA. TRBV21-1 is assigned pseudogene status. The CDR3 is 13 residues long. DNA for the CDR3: TGTGCCAGCAGCCACCGGGAGCCAGAGACCCAGTACTTC. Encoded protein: CASSHREPETQYF.

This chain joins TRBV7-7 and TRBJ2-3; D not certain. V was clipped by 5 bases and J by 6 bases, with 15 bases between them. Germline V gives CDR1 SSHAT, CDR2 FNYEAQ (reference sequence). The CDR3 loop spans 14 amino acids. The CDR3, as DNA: TGTGCCAGCAGCCCCTCGTGGCCCCCGGATACGCAGTATTTT. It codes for CASSPSWPPDTQYF.

CDR3 protein: CASSYSGQTTGELFF. The CDR3 nucleotides read TGTGCCAGCAGTTACTCGGGACAGACGACCGGGGAGCTGTTTTTT. The gene calls are TRBV6-6 and TRBJ2-2; 7 bases map to TRBD1. Germline CDR1 and CDR2: MNHNY and SVGAGI (reference sequence). This CDR3 comprises 15 residues. Trimming cost V 0 bases and J 5 bases; bases outside gene matches: 3.

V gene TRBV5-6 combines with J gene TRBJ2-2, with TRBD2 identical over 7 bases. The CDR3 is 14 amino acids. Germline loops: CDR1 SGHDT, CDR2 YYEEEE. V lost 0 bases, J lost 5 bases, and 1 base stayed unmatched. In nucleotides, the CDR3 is TGTGCCAGCAGCTTGGCACTAGCGACCGGGGAGCTGTTTTTT. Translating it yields CASSLALATGELFF.

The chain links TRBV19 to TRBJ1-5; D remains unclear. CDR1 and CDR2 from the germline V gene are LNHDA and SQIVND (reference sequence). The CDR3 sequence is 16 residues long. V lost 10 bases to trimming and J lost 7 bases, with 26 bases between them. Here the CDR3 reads CAIGGDVDPLYQPQHF. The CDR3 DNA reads TGTGCCATAGGTGGAGACGTCGATCCGTTATACCAGCCCCAGCATTTT.

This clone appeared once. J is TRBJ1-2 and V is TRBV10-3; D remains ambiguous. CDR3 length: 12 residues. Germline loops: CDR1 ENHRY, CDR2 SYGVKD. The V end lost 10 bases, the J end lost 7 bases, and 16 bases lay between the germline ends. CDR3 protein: CASSLEGSGYTF. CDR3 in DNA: TGTGCCAGCTCCTTAGAGGGTAGTGGCTACACCTTC.